This TCR beta chain was documented in a study of human T cells and chemical hapten exposure. Individual cDNA molecules received unique molecular identifiers in the library. Via MiXCR, TCRdb re-called the RACE reads, giving one row per CDR3 protein. The sample yields some 340,000 distinct CDR3 sequences, roughly 6.9% seen once. Time point indicated: patch test 1, 2 weeks after DPC sensitization. Treatment described: therapeutic diphenylcyclopropenone sensitization with weekly scalp DPC. Only after blood had been drawn was each patch test applied. Unfractionated whole blood yielded total RNA. V dropped 5 bases and J dropped 0 bases, with 14 bases sitting between them. The CDR3 totals 16 residues. Germline values: CDR1 MNHEY, CDR2 SVGEGT.

The sequenced sample was whole blood, obtained in connection with sensitization to the hapten diphenylcyclopropenone (DPC). The source of this sequence is a woman younger than 35 with alopecia areata. Some clones in this sample may be carry-over from other donors' samples. The chain joins TRBV6-2 or TRBV6-3 to TRBJ1-3; D is uncertain. The chain's CDR3 is CASSRPRSGSGNTIYF. The CDR3 DNA reads TGTGCCAGCAGTCGTCCCCGAAGTGGCTCTGGAAACACCATATATTTT.